This T cell receptor (beta chain) is from a study of glioma-infiltrating T cells. Study outcomes and limitations: Tissue and blood shared very few CDR3 sequences. Tissue-blood divergence was below expectation in non-neoplastic patients, above in gliomas.

The iRepertoire nested amplicon-rescue multiplex PCR amplified TCR alpha and beta CDR3s from RNA. TCRdb recomputed calls from the multiplex PCR reads with MiXCR, one row per CDR3 protein. The sample contains 100,000 to 150,000 distinct CDR3 sequences, 24% of which appear only once. Comments on this clonotype: As yet, its antigen is unknown.

The CDR3 spans 13 residues. V lost 1 base to trimming and J lost 12 bases; unmatched junction nucleotides: 8. From germline, CDR1 is SEHNR and CDR2 FQNEAQ (reference sequence). Specimen: glioma tissue, nonneoplastic brain tissue, or PBMCs (not recorded which). The V call is TRBV7-9, the J call TRBJ2-7; TRBD1 matches 8 bases. The source is a human donor with low-grade glioma or glioblastoma, undergoing nonglioma brain surgery, or in good health (not recorded which). The DNA for the CDR3 is TGTGCCAGCAGCTTAGGAGGACAGGGACAAATGTACGTC. It encodes CASSLGGQGQMYV.